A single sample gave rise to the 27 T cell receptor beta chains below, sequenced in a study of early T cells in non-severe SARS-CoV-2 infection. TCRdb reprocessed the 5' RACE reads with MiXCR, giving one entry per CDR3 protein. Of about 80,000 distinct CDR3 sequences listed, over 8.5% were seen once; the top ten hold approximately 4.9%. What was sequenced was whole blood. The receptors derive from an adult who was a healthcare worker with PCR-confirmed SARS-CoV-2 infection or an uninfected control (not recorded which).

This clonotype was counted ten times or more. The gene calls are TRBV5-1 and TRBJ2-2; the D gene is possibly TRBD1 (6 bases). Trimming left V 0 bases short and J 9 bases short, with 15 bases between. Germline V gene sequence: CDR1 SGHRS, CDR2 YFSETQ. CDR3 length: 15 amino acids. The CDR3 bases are TGCGCCAGCAGCTTGGAATTATCACAGGGCCGGGAGCTGTTTTTT. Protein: CASSLELSQGRELFF. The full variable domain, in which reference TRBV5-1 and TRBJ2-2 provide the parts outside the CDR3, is KAGVTQTPRYLIKTRGQQVTLSCSPISGHRSVSWYQQTPGQGLQFLFEYFSETQRNKGNFPGRFSGRQFSNSRSEMNVSTLELGDSALYLCASSLELSQGRELFFGEGSRLTVL.

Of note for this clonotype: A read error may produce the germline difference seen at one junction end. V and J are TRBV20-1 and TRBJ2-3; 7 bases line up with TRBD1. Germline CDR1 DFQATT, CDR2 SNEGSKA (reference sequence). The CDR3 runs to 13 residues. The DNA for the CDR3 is TGCAGTGCGCCTGGACAGGTCACAGGTACGCAGTATTTT. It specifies CSAPGQVTGTQYF.

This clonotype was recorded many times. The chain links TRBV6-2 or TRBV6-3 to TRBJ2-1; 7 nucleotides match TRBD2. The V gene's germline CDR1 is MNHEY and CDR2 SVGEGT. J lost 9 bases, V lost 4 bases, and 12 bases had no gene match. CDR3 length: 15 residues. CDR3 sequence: CASSFLSREVVEQFF. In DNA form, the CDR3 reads TGTGCCAGCAGTTTCCTCAGTCGGGAGGTGGTTGAGCAGTTCTTC.

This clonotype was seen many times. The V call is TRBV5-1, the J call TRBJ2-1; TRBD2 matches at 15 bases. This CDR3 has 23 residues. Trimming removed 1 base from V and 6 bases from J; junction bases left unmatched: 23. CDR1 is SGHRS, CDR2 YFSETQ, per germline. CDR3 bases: TGCGCCAGCAGCTTGAGGGCCGGGACTAGCGGGGGGACAGTTCGAAGGCTGAGCAATGAGCAGTTCTTC. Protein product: CASSLRAGTSGGTVRRLSNEQFF.

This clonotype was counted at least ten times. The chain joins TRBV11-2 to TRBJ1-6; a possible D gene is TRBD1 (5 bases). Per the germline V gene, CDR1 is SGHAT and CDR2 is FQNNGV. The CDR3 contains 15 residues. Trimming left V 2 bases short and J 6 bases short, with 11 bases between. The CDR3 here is CASSLNRQGNSPLHF. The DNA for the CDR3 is TGTGCCAGCAGCTTAAACCGGCAGGGTAATTCACCCCTCCACTTT.

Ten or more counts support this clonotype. CDR3 nucleotide sequence: TGTGCCAGCAGTTTAGGTCTGGGTCGAACGGGCGGCTACACCTTC. Its protein product is CASSLGLGRTGGYTF. This chain joins TRBV27 and TRBJ1-2; D unresolved. Germline loops: CDR1 MNHEY, CDR2 SMNVEV (reference sequence). Trimming removed 2 bases at V and 8 bases at J, with 18 bases between. The CDR3 has 15 amino acids.

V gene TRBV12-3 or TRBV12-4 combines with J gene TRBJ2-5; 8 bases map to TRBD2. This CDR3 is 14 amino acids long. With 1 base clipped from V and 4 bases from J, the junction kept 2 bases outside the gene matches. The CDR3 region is CASSLGTSRETQYF. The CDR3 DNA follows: TGTGCCAGCAGTTTAGGGACTAGCCGAGAGACCCAGTACTTC.

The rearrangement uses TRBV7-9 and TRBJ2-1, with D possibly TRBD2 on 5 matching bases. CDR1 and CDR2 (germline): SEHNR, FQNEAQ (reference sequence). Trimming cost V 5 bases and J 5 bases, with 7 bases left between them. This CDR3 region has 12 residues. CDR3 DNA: TGTGCCAGCAGCCCCGGGAACAATGAGCAGTTCTTC. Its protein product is CASSPGNNEQFF.

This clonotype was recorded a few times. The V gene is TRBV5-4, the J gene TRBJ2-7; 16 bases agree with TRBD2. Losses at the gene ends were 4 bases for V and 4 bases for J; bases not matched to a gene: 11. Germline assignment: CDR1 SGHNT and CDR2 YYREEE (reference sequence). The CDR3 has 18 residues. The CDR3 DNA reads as TGTGCCAGCAGCAAGCCGGGACTAGCGGGAGGGCGGGGTTACGAGCAGTACTTC. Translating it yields CASSKPGLAGGRGYEQYF.

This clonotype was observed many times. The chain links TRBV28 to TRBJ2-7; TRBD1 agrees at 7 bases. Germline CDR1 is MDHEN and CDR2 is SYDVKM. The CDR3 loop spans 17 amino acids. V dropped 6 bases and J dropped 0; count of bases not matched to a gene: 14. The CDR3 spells CASSPFYLQGSSYEQYF. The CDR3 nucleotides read TGTGCCAGCAGCCCGTTCTATCTACAGGGGAGCTCCTACGAGCAGTACTTC.

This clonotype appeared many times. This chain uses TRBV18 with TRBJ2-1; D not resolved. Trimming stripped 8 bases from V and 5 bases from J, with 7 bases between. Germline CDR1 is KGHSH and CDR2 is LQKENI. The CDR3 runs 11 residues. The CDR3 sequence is CASSLNNEQFF. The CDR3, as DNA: TGTGCCAGCAGCTTGAACAATGAGCAGTTCTTC. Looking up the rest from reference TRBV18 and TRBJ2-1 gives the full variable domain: NAGVMQNPRHLVRRRGQEARLRCSPMKGHSHVYWYRQLPEEGLKFMVYLQKENIIDESGMPKERFSAEFPKEGPSILRIQQVVRGDSAAYFCASSLNNEQFFGPGTRLTVL.

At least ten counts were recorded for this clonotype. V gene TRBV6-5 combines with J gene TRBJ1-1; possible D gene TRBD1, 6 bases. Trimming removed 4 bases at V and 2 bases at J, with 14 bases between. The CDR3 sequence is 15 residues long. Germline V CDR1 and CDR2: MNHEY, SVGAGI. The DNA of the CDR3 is TGTGCCAGCAGTTCCTATGGGGGGGCCAACACTGAAGCTTTCTTT. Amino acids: CASSSYGGANTEAFF.

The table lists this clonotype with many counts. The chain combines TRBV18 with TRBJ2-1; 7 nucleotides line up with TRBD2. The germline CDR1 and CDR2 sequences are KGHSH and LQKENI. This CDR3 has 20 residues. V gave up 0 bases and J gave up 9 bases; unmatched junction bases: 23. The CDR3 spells CASSPPSHSRALAEGSEQFF. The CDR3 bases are TGTGCCAGCTCACCACCATCACACTCTAGGGCCCTAGCGGAGGGTAGTGAGCAGTTCTTC.

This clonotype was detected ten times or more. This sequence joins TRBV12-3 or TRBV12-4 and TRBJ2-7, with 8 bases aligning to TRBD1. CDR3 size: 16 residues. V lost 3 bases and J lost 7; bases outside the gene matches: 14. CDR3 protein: CASSLGRTGRFLEQYF. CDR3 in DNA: TGTGCCAGCAGTTTGGGTCGGACAGGGAGGTTCTTGGAGCAGTACTTC.

The CDR3 loop reads CASSLVSRPYEQYF. The CDR3 DNA sequence: TGTGCCAGCAGTTTAGTCTCTAGGCCATACGAGCAGTACTTC. This sequence joins TRBV27 and TRBJ2-7; no firm D call. CDR1 MNHEY and CDR2 SMNVEV come from the germline V gene (reference sequence). Trimming removed 2 bases from V and 4 bases from J, with 12 bases in between. The CDR3 has 14 amino acids.

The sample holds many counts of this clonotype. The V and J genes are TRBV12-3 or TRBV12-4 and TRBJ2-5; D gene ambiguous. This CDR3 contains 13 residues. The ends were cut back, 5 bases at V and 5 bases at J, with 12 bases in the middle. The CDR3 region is CASSQNRWETQYF. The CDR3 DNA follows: TGTGCCAGCAGTCAAAATAGGTGGGAGACCCAGTACTTC.

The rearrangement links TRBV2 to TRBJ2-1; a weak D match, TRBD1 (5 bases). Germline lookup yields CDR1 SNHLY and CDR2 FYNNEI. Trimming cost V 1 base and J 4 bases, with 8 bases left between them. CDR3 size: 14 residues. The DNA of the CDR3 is TGTGCCAGCAGTGAAGGGACACCTTACAATGAGCAGTTCTTC. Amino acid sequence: CASSEGTPYNEQFF.

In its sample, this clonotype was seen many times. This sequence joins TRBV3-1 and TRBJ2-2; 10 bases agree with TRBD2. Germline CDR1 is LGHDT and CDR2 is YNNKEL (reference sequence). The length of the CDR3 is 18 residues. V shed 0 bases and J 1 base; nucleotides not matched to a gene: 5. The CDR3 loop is CASSQEDWTSGNTGELFF. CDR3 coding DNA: TGTGCCAGCAGCCAAGAAGATTGGACTAGCGGGAACACCGGGGAGCTGTTTTTT.

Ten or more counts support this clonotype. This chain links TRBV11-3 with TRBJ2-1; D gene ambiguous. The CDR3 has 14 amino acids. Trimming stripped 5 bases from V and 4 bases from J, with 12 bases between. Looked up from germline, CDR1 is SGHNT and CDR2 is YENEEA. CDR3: CASSHGSRYNEQFF. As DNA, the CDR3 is TGTGCCAGCAGCCATGGGTCGAGATACAATGAGCAGTTCTTC.

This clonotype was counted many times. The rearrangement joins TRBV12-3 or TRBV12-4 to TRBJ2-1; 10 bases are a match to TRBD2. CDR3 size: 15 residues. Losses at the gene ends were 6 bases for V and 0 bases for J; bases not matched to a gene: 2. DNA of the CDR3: TGTGCCAGCAGATCTAGCGGGAGCTCCTACAATGAGCAGTTCTTC. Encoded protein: CASRSSGSSYNEQFF.

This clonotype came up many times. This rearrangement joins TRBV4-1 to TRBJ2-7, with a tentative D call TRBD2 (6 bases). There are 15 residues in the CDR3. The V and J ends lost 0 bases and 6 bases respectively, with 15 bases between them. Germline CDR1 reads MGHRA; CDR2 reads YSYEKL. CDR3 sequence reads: CASSQDPGLQSEQYF. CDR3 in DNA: TGCGCCAGCAGCCAAGATCCGGGACTCCAAAGCGAGCAGTACTTC.

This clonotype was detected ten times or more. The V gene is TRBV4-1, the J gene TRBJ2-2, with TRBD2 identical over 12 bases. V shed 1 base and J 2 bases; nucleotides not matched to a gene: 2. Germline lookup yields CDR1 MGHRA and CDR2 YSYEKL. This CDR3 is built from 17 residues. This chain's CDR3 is CASSQASGRANTGELFF. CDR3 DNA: TGCGCCAGCAGCCAAGCTAGCGGGAGGGCCAACACCGGGGAGCTGTTTTTT.

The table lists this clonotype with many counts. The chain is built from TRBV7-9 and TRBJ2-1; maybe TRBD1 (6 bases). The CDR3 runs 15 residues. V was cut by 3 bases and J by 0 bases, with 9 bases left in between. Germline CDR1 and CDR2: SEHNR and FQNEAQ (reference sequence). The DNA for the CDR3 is TGTGCCAGCAGCTTGAGGGGGAGCTCCTACAATGAGCAGTTCTTC. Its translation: CASSLRGSSYNEQFF. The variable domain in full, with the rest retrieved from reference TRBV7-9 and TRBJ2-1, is DTGVSQNPRHKITKRGQNVTFRCDPISEHNRLYWYRQTLGQGPEFLTYFQNEAQLEKSRLLSDRFSAERPKGSFSTLEIQRTEQGDSAMYLCASSLRGSSYNEQFFGPGTRLTVL.

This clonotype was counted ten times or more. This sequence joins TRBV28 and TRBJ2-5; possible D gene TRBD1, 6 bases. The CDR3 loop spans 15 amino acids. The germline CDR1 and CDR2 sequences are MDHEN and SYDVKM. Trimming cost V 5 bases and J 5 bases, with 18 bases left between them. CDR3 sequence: CASSPRGQGTETQYF. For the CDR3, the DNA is TGTGCCAGCAGTCCCAGGGGCCAGGGGACGGAGACCCAGTACTTC.

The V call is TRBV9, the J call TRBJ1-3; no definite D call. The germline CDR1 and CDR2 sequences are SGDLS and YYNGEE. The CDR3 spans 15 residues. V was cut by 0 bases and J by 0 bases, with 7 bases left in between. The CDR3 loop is CASSVGRISGNTIYF. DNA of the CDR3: TGTGCCAGCAGCGTAGGGAGGATCTCTGGAAACACCATATATTTT.

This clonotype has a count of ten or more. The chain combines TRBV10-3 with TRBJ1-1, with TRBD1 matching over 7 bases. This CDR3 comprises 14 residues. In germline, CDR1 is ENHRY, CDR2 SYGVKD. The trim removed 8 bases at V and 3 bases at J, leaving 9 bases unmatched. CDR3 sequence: CAIGKGTEYTEAFF. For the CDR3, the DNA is TGTGCCATCGGGAAGGGGACAGAATACACTGAAGCTTTCTTT.

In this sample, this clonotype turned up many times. The CDR3 is CASRDRSEFQPQHF. The CDR3 DNA reads TGTGCCAGCCGGGACAGGTCGGAATTTCAGCCCCAGCATTTT. V is TRBV6-6 and J is TRBJ1-5; 8 bases are shared with TRBD1. The CDR3 sequence is 14 residues long. The germline V gene encodes CDR1 MNHNY and CDR2 SVGAGI (reference sequence). J lost 6 bases, V lost 8 bases, and 9 bases had no gene match.